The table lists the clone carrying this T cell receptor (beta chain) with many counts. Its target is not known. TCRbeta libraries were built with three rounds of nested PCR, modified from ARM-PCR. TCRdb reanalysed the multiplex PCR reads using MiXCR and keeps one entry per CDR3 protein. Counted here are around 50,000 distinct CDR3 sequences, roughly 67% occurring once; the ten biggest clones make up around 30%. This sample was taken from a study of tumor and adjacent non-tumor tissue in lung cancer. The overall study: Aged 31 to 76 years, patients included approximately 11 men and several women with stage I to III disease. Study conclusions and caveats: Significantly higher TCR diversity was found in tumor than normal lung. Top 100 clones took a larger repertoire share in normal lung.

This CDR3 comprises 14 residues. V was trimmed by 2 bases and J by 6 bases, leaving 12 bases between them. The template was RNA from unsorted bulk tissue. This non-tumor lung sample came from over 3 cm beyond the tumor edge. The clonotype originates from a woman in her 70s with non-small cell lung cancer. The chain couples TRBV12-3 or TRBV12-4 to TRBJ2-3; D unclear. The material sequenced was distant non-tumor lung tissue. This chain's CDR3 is CASSLLMTADTQYF. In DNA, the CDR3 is TGTGCCAGCAGTTTATTAATGACGGCTGATACGCAGTATTTT.